Listed below are T cell receptor beta chains from one sample, sequenced in a study of CD8 T cells in Susac syndrome. Via MiXCR, TCRdb re-called the immunoSEQ multiplex PCR reads, giving one row per CDR3 protein. The sample holds 90,000 to 150,000 distinct CDR3 sequences, 90% to 95% seen once. The material sequenced was CD4+ T cells from PBMCs. Receptors were obtained from a human donor in good health. Each CDR3 is given with its conserved first and last residue. Each record gives: J gene, clone size, D gene, V gene, CDR3 protein, CDR3 DNA. A D gene is named only where the DNA matches it firmly. The listing skips clone size in some rows; elsewhere it reads once, few, many or a size class.

j_gene: TRBJ1-1
abundance: NA
d_gene: TRBD1
v_gene: TRBV9
CDR3aa: CASSDSTGENTEAFF
CDR3nt: TGTGCCAGCAGTGATTCGACAGGGGAGAACACTGAAGCTTTCTTT

j_gene: TRBJ1-1
abundance: NA
d_gene: TRBD1
v_gene: TRBV30
CDR3aa: CAWSVGGTVNTEAFF
CDR3nt: TGTGCCTGGAGTGTAGGGGGGACAGTGAACACTGAAGCTTTCTTT

j_gene: TRBJ2-1
abundance: NA
d_gene: NA
v_gene: TRBV12-3/TRBV12-4
CDR3aa: CASSFSLGQFF
CDR3nt: TGTGCCAGCAGTTTTAGTCTCGGGCAGTTCTTC

j_gene: TRBJ2-4
abundance: once
d_gene: NA
v_gene: TRBV18
CDR3aa: CASSPPTGVSKNIQYF
CDR3nt: TGTGCCAGCTCACCACCCACGGGGGTTTCCAAAAACATTCAGTACTTC

j_gene: TRBJ2-2
abundance: NA
d_gene: TRBD1
v_gene: TRBV6-5
CDR3aa: CASSYSLDRAGELFF
CDR3nt: TGTGCCAGCAGTTACTCCTTGGACAGGGCCGGGGAGCTGTTTTTT

j_gene: TRBJ2-3
abundance: NA
d_gene: TRBD2
v_gene: TRBV7-9
CDR3aa: CASSLAGPGRSTQYF
CDR3nt: TGTGCCAGCAGTTTAGCGGGGCCAGGAAGAAGTACGCAGTATTTT

j_gene: TRBJ2-7
abundance: once
d_gene: NA
v_gene: TRBV5-1
CDR3aa: CASSFPPSPVVNSSYEQYF
CDR3nt: TGCGCCAGCAGCTTTCCCCCTAGCCCCGTGGTGAATAGCTCCTACGAGCAGTACTTC

j_gene: TRBJ1-4
abundance: NA
d_gene: NA
v_gene: TRBV12-3/TRBV12-4
CDR3aa: CASRGSTTYNEKLFF
CDR3nt: TGTGCCAGCAGGGGGAGCACCACCTACAATGAAAAACTGTTTTTT

j_gene: TRBJ2-1
abundance: NA
d_gene: TRBD1
v_gene: TRBV6-5
CDR3aa: CASSQGKYNEQFF
CDR3nt: TGTGCCAGCTCACAGGGGAAGTACAATGAGCAGTTCTTC

j_gene: TRBJ1-4
abundance: NA
d_gene: NA
v_gene: TRBV12-3/TRBV12-4
CDR3aa: CASSDSWENEKLFF
CDR3nt: TGTGCCAGCAGTGACAGCTGGGAGAATGAAAAACTGTTTTTT

j_gene: TRBJ1-6
abundance: NA
d_gene: TRBD1
v_gene: TRBV28
CDR3aa: CASSPPTTGRGNSPLHF
CDR3nt: TGTGCCAGCAGTCCACCAACGACAGGGCGGGGCAATTCACCCCTCCACTTT

j_gene: TRBJ2-7
abundance: NA
d_gene: TRBD2
v_gene: TRBV5-1
CDR3aa: CARGGENRLGAEQYF
CDR3nt: TGCGCCCGGGGAGGGGAAAACAGGTTGGGAGCCGAGCAGTACTTC

j_gene: TRBJ2-1
abundance: NA
d_gene: NA
v_gene: TRBV25-1
CDR3aa: CASSERRGTTPHEQFF
CDR3nt: TGTGCCAGCAGTGAACGTCGCGGGACAACCCCCCATGAGCAGTTCTTC

j_gene: TRBJ2-7
abundance: NA
d_gene: TRBD1
v_gene: TRBV20-1
CDR3aa: CSARDRDRGSYEQYF
CDR3nt: TGCAGTGCTAGAGACCGGGACAGGGGCTCCTACGAGCAGTACTTC

j_gene: TRBJ2-5
abundance: NA
d_gene: TRBD2
v_gene: TRBV6-2/TRBV6-3
CDR3aa: CASSLATSGSQETQYF
CDR3nt: TGTGCCAGCAGTTTAGCGACTAGCGGGAGTCAAGAGACCCAGTACTTC

j_gene: TRBJ2-2
abundance: NA
d_gene: NA
v_gene: TRBV7-9
CDR3aa: CASSFGNRDGELFF
CDR3nt: TGTGCCAGCAGCTTCGGTAATAGGGACGGGGAGCTGTTTTTT

j_gene: TRBJ2-1
abundance: NA
d_gene: NA
v_gene: TRBV11-1
CDR3aa: CASSPGLKNEQFF
CDR3nt: TGTGCCAGCAGCCCGGGGCTCAAAAATGAGCAGTTCTTC

j_gene: TRBJ2-2
abundance: NA
d_gene: NA
v_gene: TRBV20-1
CDR3aa: CSAASYSTGELFF
CDR3nt: TGCAGTGCTGCCTCTTACAGCACCGGGGAGCTGTTTTTT

j_gene: TRBJ1-5
abundance: NA
d_gene: NA
v_gene: TRBV19
CDR3aa: CASSASGPGGNQPQHF
CDR3nt: TGTGCCAGTAGTGCCTCCGGACCCGGAGGCAATCAGCCCCAGCATTTT

j_gene: TRBJ2-3
abundance: NA
d_gene: NA
v_gene: TRBV28
CDR3aa: CASFAPGTIMGDTQYF
CDR3nt: TGTGCCAGCTTCGCCCCAGGGACAATTATGGGAGATACGCAGTATTTT

j_gene: TRBJ2-5
abundance: NA
d_gene: NA
v_gene: TRBV24-1
CDR3aa: CATGTSETQYF
CDR3nt: TGTGCCACCGGGACAAGCGAGACCCAGTACTTC

j_gene: TRBJ2-1
abundance: once
d_gene: NA
v_gene: TRBV14
CDR3aa: CASSQDSFQEQFF
CDR3nt: TGTGCCAGCAGCCAAGATTCTTTCCAGGAGCAGTTCTTC

j_gene: TRBJ1-6
abundance: NA
d_gene: NA
v_gene: TRBV6-5
CDR3aa: CASSTTQGRGSPLHF
CDR3nt: TGTGCCAGCAGTACCACTCAGGGCAGAGGATCACCCCTCCACTTT

j_gene: TRBJ2-1
abundance: NA
d_gene: NA
v_gene: TRBV7-2
CDR3aa: CASSRDALTYNEQFF
CDR3nt: TGTGCCAGCAGCAGGGACGCACTAACCTACAATGAGCAGTTCTTC

j_gene: TRBJ1-6
abundance: NA
d_gene: NA
v_gene: TRBV7-9
CDR3aa: CASSDSLQGSPLHF
CDR3nt: TGTGCCAGCAGCGACTCCCTCCAAGGGTCACCCCTCCACTTT

j_gene: TRBJ2-3
abundance: NA
d_gene: NA
v_gene: TRBV30
CDR3aa: CAWSLGADTQYF
CDR3nt: TGTGCCTGGAGTCTGGGGGCAGATACGCAGTATTTT

j_gene: TRBJ2-1
abundance: NA
d_gene: TRBD1
v_gene: TRBV5-8
CDR3aa: CASSPGQGAYNEQFF
CDR3nt: TGTGCCAGCAGCCCTGGACAGGGGGCCTACAATGAGCAGTTCTTC

j_gene: TRBJ1-1
abundance: NA
d_gene: TRBD1
v_gene: TRBV27
CDR3aa: CASSLQQGGTEAFF
CDR3nt: TGTGCCAGCAGCCTACAACAGGGGGGCACTGAAGCTTTCTTT

j_gene: TRBJ2-3
abundance: NA
d_gene: NA
v_gene: TRBV12-3/TRBV12-4
CDR3aa: CASSLWGASTDTQYF
CDR3nt: TGTGCCAGCAGTTTATGGGGGGCTAGCACAGATACGCAGTATTTT

j_gene: TRBJ2-2
abundance: once
d_gene: NA
v_gene: TRBV20-1
CDR3aa: CSARSPREDRGYTGELFF
CDR3nt: TGCAGTGCTAGGTCCCCGCGGGAGGACAGGGGTTACACCGGGGAGCTGTTTTTT

j_gene: TRBJ2-2
abundance: NA
d_gene: NA
v_gene: TRBV18
CDR3aa: CASSPMPSSVGGLFF
CDR3nt: TGTGCCAGCTCACCAATGCCGTCTAGCGTAGGTGGACTGTTTTTT

j_gene: TRBJ1-2
abundance: NA
d_gene: TRBD1
v_gene: TRBV28
CDR3aa: CASSLSTGGNGYTF
CDR3nt: TGTGCCAGCAGTCTTTCGACAGGGGGCAATGGCTACACCTTC

j_gene: TRBJ2-2
abundance: NA
d_gene: NA
v_gene: TRBV7-8
CDR3aa: CASSLPGARELFF
CDR3nt: TGTGCCAGCAGCTTACCCGGAGCCCGGGAGCTGTTTTTT

j_gene: TRBJ2-3
abundance: NA
d_gene: TRBD2
v_gene: TRBV29-1
CDR3aa: CSWGTSGRTDTQYF
CDR3nt: TGCAGCTGGGGGACTAGCGGGAGAACAGATACGCAGTATTTT